This T cell receptor beta chain was profiled in a study of tissue T cells after allogeneic stem cell transplantation. Method: immunoSEQ multiplex PCR; TCRdb's copy keeps in-frame clones and lacks some. The table has approximately 6,300 clones, more than 55% seen once. The material sequenced was duodenum tissue, taken at autopsy. The TCR comes from a woman between 18 and 55 years old with breast cancer.

The CDR3 DNA reads TGTGCCAGCAGCGTAGCCCCAAGCCCCGATTACGAGCAGTACTTC. Protein sequence: CASSVAPSPDYEQYF. The chain combines TRBV9 with TRBJ2-7; D is unclear. This CDR3 comprises 15 residues. V was clipped by 0 bases and J by 4 bases, with 14 bases between them. CDR1 and CDR2 (germline): SGDLS, YYNGEE.